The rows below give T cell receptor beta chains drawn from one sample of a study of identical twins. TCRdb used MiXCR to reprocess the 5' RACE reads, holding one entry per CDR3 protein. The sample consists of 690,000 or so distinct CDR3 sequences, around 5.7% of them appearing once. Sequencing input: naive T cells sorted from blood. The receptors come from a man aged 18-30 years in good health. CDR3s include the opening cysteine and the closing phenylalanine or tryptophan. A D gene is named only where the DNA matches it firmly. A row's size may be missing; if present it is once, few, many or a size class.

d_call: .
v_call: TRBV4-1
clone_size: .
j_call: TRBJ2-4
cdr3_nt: TGCGCCAGCAGCCAATTGGGCGGCGGGCAAGCCAAAAACATTCAGTACTTC
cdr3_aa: CASSQLGGGQAKNIQYF

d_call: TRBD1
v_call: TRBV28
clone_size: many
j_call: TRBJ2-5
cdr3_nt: TGTGCCAGCAGTGGTCACGGGACAGGGTTACAAGAGACCCAGTACTTC
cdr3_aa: CASSGHGTGLQETQYF

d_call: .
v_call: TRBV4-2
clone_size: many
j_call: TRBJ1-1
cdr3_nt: TGTGCCAGCAGCCAAGGTATGGGGGGCACTGAAGCTTTCTTT
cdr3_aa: CASSQGMGGTEAFF

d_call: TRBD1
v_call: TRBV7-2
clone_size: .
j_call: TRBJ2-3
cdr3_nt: TGTGCCAGCAGCTTAGGGGTAACAGGGGGCAAGGGCACAGATACGCAGTATTTT
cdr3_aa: CASSLGVTGGKGTDTQYF

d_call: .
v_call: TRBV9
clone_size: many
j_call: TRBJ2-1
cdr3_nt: TGTGCCAGCAGTGAAAGGGCAGAAGGGAGGAATGAGCAGTTCTTC
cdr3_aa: CASSERAEGRNEQFF

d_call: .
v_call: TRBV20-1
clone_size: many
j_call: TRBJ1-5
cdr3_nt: TGCAGTGCTCAAAGACTGGGCAATCAGCCCCAGCATTTT
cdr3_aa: CSAQRLGNQPQHF

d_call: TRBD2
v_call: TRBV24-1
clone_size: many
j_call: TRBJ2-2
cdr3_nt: TGTGCCACCAGTGATCTGAGCGGGAGGGCCGTTTTCGGGGAGCTGTTTTTT
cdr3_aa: CATSDLSGRAVFGELFF

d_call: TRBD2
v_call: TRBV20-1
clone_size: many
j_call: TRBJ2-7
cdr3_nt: TGCAGTGCCCCGGGACTAGGTCTTCGGTTC
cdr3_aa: CSAPGLGLRF

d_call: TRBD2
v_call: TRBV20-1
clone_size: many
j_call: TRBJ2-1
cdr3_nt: TGCAGTGCCCAGCGGGGCTTACTCTCCTACAATGAGCAGTTCTTC
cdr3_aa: CSAQRGLLSYNEQFF

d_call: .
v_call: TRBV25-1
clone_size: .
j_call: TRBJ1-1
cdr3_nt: TGTGCCAGCAGTGAATACGGGGGCACTGAAGCTTTCTTT
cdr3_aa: CASSEYGGTEAFF

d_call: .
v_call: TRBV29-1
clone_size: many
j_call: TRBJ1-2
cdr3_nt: TGCAGCGTTGGAGAAAGGGCGGAGGGTGCTAACTATGGCTACACCTTC
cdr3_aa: CSVGERAEGANYGYTF

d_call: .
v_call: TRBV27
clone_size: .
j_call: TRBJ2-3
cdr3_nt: TGTGCCAGCAGTTTATCTGTTTTGAGCACAGATACGCAGTATTTT
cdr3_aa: CASSLSVLSTDTQYF

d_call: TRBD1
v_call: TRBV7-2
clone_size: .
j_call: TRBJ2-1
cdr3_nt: TGTGCCAGCGAGGGGGCCTACTCCTACAATGAGCAGTTCTTC
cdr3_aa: CASEGAYSYNEQFF

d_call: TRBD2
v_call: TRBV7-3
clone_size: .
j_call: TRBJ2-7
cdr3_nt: TGTGCCAGCACGGCTAGCGGGAGGGGAAGCTCCTACGAGCAGTACTTC
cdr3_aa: CASTASGRGSSYEQYF

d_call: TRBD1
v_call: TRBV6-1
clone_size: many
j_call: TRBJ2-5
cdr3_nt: TGTGCCAGCAGTGAAGCAGGGGGCGGAGAGACCCAGTACTTC
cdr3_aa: CASSEAGGGETQYF

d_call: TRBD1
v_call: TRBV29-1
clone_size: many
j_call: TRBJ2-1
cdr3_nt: TGCAGCATTCCGGGACAGGGAGTGGGTGAGCAGTTCTTC
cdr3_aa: CSIPGQGVGEQFF

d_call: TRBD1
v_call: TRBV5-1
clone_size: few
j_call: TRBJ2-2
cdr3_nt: TGCGCCAGCAGCTTGTCACAGGGGTCCACCGGGGAGCTGTTTTTT
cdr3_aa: CASSLSQGSTGELFF

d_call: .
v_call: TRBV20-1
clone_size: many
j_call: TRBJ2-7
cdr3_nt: TGCAGTGCGCACTACAGGGACTACGAGCAGTACTTC
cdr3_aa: CSAHYRDYEQYF

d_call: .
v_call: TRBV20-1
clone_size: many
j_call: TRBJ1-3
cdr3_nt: TGCAGTGCCCCCACCCCCAGGAGCTCTGGAAACACCATATATTTT
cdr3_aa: CSAPTPRSSGNTIYF

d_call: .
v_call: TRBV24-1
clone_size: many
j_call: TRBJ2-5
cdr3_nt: TGTGCCACCAGTGCGGGTGGACCCCAGATTCAAGAGACCCAGTACTTC
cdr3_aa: CATSAGGPQIQETQYF